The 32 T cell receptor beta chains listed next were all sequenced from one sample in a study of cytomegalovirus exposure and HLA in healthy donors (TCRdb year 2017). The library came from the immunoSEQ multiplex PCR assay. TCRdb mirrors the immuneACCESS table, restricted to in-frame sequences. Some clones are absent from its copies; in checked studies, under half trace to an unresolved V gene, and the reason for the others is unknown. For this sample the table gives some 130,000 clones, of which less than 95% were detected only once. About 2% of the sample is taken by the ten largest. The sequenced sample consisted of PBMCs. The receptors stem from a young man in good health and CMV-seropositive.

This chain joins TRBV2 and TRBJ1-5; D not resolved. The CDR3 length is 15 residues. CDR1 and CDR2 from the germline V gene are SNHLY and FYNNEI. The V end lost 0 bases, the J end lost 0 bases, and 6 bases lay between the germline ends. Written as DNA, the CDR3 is TGTGCCAGCAGTGAAGCGGGCAGTAGCAATCAGCCCCAGCATTTT. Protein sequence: CASSEAGSSNQPQHF.

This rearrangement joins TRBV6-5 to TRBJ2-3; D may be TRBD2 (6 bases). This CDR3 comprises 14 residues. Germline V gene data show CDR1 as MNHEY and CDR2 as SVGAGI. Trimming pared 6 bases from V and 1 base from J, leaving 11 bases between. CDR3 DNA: TGTGCCAGCAGAACTAGCTTTGGCACAGATACGCAGTATTTT. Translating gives CASRTSFGTDTQYF.

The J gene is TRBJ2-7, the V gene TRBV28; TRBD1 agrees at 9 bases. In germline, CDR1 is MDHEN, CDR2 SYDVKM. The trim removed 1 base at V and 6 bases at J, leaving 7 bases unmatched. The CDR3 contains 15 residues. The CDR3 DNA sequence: TGTGCCAGCAGTTTATCCGGGACAGGGATTTCCGAGCAGTACTTC. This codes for CASSLSGTGISEQYF.

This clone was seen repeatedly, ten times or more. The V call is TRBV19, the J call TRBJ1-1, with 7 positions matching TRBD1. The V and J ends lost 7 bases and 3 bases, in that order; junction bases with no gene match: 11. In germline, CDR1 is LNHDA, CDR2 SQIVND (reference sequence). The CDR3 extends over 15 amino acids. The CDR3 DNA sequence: TGTGCCAGTAAGGCGGCAGGGGGAGTGGACACTGAAGCTTTCTTT. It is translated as CASKAAGGVDTEAFF.

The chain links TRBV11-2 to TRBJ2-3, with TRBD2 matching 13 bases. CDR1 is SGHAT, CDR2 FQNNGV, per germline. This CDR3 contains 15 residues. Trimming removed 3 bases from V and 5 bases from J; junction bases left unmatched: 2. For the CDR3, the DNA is TGTGCCAGCAGCTTGGGACTAGCGGGATTAGATACGCAGTATTTT. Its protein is CASSLGLAGLDTQYF.

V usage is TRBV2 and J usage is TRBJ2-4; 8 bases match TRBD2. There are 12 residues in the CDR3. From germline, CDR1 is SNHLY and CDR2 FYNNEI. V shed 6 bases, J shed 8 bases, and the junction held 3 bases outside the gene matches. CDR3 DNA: TGTGCCAGCAGGCGGGAGGAGGACATTCAGTACTTC. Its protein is CASRREEDIQYF.

The CDR3 protein is CASSPEQAAYNEQFF. In nucleotides, the CDR3 is TGTGCCAGCAGCCCAGAACAGGCGGCATACAATGAGCAGTTCTTC. The chain carries TRBV9 and TRBJ2-1, with D maybe TRBD1 (5 bases). Trimming cost V 4 bases and J 4 bases, with 15 bases left between them. The CDR3 loop spans 15 amino acids. Germline CDR1 reads SGDLS; CDR2 reads YYNGEE.

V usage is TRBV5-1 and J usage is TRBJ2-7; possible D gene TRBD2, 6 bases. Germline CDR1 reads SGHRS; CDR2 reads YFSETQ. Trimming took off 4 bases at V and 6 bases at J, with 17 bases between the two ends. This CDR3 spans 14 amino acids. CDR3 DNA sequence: TGCGCCAGCAGCGCAACCTTAGGAGGGCCCGAGCAGTACTTC. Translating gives CASSATLGGPEQYF.

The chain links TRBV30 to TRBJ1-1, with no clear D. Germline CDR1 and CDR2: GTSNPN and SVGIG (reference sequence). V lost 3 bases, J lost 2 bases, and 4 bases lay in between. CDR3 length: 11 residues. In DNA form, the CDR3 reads TGTGCCTGGAGACAAAACACTGAAGCTTTCTTT. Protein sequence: CAWRQNTEAFF.

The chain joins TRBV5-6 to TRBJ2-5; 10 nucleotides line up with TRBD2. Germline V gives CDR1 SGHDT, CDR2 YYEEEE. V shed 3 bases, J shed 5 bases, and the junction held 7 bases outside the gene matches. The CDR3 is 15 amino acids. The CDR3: CASSWLAGVAETQYF. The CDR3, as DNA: TGTGCCAGCAGCTGGCTAGCGGGAGTTGCCGAGACCCAGTACTTC.

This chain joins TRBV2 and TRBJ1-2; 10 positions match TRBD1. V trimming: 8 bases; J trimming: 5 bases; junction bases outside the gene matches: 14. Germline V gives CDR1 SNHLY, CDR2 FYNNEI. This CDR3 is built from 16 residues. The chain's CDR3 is CASGPGQGIGEYGYTF. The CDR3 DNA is TGTGCCAGCGGACCGGGACAGGGGATTGGGGAGTATGGCTACACCTTC.

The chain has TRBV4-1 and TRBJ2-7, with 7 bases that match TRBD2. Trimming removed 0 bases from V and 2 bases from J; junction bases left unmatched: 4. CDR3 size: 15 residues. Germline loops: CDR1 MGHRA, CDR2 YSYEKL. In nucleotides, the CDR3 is TGCGCCAGCAGCCAAGATGGGACTACCACCTACGAGCAGTACTTC. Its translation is CASSQDGTTTYEQYF.

The CDR3 sequence is CASSLGGSGRYNEQFF. The CDR3 nucleotides read TGTGCCAGCAGCTTAGGGGGTAGCGGCCGCTACAATGAGCAGTTCTTC. The chain joins TRBV7-8 to TRBJ2-1; possibly TRBD2 for D (6 bases). CDR1 is SGHVS and CDR2 is FQNEAQ in the germline V gene. The length of the CDR3 is 16 residues. Trimming pared 1 base from V and 3 bases from J, leaving 13 bases between.

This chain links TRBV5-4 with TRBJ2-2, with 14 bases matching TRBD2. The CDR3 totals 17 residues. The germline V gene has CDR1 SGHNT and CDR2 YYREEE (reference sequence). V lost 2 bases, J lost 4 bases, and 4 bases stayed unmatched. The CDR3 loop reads CASSFGLAGGGTGELFF. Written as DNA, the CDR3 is TGTGCCAGCAGCTTTGGACTAGCGGGAGGTGGCACCGGGGAGCTGTTTTTT.

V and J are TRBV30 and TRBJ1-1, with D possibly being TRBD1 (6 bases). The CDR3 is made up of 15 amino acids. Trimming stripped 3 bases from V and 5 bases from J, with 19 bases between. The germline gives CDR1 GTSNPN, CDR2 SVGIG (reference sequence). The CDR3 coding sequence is TGTGCCTGGAGGAGGGAACAGGGTCGGGGAACTGAAGCTTTCTTT. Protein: CAWRREQGRGTEAFF.

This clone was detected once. The CDR3, as DNA: TGTGCCAGCAGCTCCCGGGTCATTAATTCACCCCTCCACTTT. Translating gives CASSSRVINSPLHF. The chain couples TRBV7-9 to TRBJ1-6; D not resolved. Germline V gives CDR1 SEHNR, CDR2 FQNEAQ (reference sequence). V lost 4 bases and J 6 bases, leaving 10 bases between the germline ends. The CDR3 runs 14 residues.

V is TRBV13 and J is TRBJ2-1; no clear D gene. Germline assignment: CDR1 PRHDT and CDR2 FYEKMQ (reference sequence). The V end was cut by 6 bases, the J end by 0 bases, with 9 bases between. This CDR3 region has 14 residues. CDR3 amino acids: CASSWSDSYNEQFF. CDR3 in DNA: TGTGCCAGCAGTTGGTCAGACTCCTACAATGAGCAGTTCTTC.

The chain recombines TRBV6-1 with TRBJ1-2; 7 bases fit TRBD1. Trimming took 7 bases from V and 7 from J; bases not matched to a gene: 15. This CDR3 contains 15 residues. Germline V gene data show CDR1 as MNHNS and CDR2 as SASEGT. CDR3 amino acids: CASTVPGGGAIGYTF. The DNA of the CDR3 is TGTGCCAGCACAGTCCCCGGAGGGGGCGCAATTGGCTACACCTTC.

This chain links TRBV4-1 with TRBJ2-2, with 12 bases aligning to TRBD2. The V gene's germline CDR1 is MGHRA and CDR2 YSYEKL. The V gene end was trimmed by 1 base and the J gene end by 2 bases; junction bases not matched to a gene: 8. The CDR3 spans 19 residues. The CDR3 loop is CASSQGLLAGGPNTGELFF. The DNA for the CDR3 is TGCGCCAGCAGCCAAGGACTTCTAGCGGGGGGGCCCAACACCGGGGAGCTGTTTTTT.

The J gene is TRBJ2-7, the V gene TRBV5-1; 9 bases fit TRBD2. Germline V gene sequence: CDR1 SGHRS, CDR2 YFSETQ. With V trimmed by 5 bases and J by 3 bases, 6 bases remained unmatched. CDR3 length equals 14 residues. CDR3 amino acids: CASRLTSGHYEQYF. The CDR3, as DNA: TGCGCCAGCAGGCTGACTAGCGGACACTACGAGCAGTACTTC.

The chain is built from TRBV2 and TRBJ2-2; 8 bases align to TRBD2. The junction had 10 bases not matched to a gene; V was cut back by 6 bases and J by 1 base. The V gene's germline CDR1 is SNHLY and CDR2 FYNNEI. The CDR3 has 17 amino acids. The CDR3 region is CASRGAGLAGNTGELFF. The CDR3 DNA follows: TGTGCCAGCAGAGGGGCCGGGCTAGCGGGGAACACCGGGGAGCTGTTTTTT. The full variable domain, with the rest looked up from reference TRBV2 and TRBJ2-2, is EPEVTQTPSHQVTQMGQEVILRCVPISNHLYFYWYRQILGQKVEFLVSFYNNEISEKSEIFDDQFSVERPDGSNFTLKIRSTKLEDSAMYFCASRGAGLAGNTGELFFGEGSRLTVL.

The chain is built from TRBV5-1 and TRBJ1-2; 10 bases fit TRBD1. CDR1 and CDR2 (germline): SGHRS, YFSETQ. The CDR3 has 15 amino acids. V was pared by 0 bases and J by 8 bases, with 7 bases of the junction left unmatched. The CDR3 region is CASSLGQGALKGYTF. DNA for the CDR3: TGCGCCAGCAGCTTGGGACAGGGGGCGCTTAAGGGCTACACCTTC.

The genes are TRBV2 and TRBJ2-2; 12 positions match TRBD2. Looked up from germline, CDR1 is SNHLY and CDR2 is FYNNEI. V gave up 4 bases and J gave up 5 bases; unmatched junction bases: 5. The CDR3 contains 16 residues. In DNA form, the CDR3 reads TGTGCCAGCAGTGGGATCGGGACTAGCGGGACCGGGGAGCTGTTTTTT. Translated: CASSGIGTSGTGELFF.

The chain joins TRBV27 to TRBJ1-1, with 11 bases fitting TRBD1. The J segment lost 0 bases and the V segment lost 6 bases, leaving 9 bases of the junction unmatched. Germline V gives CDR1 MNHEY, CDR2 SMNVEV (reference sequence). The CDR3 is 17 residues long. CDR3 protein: CASRTNGQGAMNTEAFF. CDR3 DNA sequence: TGTGCCAGCAGGACAAATGGACAGGGGGCGATGAACACTGAAGCTTTCTTT.

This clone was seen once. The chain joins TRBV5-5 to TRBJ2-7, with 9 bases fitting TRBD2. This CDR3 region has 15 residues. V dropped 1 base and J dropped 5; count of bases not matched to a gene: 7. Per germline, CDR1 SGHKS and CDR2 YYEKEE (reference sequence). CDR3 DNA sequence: TGTGCCAGCAGCTTGTTTTCGAGCGGGAGGCACGAGCAGTACTTC. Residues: CASSLFSSGRHEQYF.

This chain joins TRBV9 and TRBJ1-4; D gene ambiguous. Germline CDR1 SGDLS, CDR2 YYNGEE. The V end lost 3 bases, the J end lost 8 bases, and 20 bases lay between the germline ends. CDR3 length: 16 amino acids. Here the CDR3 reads CASSAVGGDPFEKLFF. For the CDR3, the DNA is TGTGCCAGCAGCGCGGTGGGAGGAGATCCGTTCGAAAAACTGTTTTTT. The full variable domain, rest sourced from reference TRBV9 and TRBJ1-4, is DSGVTQTPKHLITATGQRVTLRCSPRSGDLSVYWYQQSLDQGLQFLIQYYNGEERAKGNILERFSAQQFPDLHSELNLSSLELGDSALYFCASSAVGGDPFEKLFFGSGTQLSVL.

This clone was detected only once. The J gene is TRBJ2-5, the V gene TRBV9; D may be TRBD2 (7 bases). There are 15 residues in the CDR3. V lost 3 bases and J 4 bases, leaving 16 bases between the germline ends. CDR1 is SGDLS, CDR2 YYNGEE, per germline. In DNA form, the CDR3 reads TGTGCCAGCAGCGCCGGCGGGGGCCGGGTAGAGACCCAGTACTTC. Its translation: CASSAGGGRVETQYF. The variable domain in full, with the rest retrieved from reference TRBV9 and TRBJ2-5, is DSGVTQTPKHLITATGQRVTLRCSPRSGDLSVYWYQQSLDQGLQFLIQYYNGEERAKGNILERFSAQQFPDLHSELNLSSLELGDSALYFCASSAGGGRVETQYFGPGTRLLVL.

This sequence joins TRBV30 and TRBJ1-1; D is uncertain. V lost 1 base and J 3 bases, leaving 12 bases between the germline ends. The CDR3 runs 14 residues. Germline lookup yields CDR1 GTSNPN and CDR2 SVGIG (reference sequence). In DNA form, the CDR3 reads TGTGCCTGGAGTGGCCGACTCACGGACACTGAAGCTTTCTTT. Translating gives CAWSGRLTDTEAFF.

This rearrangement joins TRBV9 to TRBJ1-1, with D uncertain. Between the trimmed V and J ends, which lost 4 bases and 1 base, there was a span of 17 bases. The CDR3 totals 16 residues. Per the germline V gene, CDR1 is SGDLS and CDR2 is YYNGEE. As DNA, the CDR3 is TGTGCCAGCAGCCCCAACCCGGACTCCCCGAACACTGAAGCTTTCTTT. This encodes CASSPNPDSPNTEAFF.

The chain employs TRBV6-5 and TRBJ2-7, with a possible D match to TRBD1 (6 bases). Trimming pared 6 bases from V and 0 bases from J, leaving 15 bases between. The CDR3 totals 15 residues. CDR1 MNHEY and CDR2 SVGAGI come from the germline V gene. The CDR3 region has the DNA TGTGCCAGCAGGGGGGCGGATACGAGCTCCTACGAGCAGTACTTC. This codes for CASRGADTSSYEQYF.

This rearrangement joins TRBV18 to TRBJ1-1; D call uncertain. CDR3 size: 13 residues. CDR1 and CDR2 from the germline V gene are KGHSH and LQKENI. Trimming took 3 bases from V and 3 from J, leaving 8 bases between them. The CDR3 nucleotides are TGTGCCAGCTCACCGTCTCAGGACACTGAAGCTTTCTTT. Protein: CASSPSQDTEAFF.

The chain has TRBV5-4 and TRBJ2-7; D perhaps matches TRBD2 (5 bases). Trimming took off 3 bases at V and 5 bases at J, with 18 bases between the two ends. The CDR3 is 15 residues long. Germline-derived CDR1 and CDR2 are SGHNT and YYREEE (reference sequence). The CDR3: CASSSPPPGKHEQYF. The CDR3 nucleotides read TGTGCCAGCAGCTCCCCCCCTCCGGGGAAGCACGAGCAGTACTTC.